These T cell receptor beta chains were read from a single sample in a study of blood T cell repertoires in COVID-19. Here immunoSEQ multiplex PCR was the method, and the copy in TCRdb shows in-frame clones only, minus some. The sample includes fewer than 200,000 clones, 80% to 95% of them seen just once. The sequenced sample was peripheral blood. All receptors derive from a woman aged 45-59 years with acute or convalescent COVID-19. Both conserved end residues are part of each CDR3. A D gene is named only where the DNA matches it firmly. Clone size is shown for a subset of rows, as once, few, many or a class of expanded clone.

abundance	d_gene	v_gene	j_gene	CDR3aa	CDR3nt
.	TRBD2	TRBV4-3	TRBJ2-1	CASSQAASGRAIEQFF	TGCGCCAGCAGCCAAGCGGCTAGCGGGAGGGCCATTGAGCAGTTCTTC
.	.	TRBV3-1/TRBV3-2	TRBJ2-5	CATGQSGYVTQYF	TGTGCCACCGGACAGTCTGGCTACGTGACCCAGTACTTC
once	TRBD1	TRBV6-5	TRBJ1-2	CASSYSGTGIYGYTF	TGTGCCAGCAGTTACTCGGGGACAGGGATCTATGGCTACACCTTC
.	TRBD1	TRBV6-5	TRBJ1-2	CASMNRGQGYGYTF	TGTGCCAGCATGAACCGTGGACAGGGCTATGGCTACACCTTC
.	.	TRBV7-9	TRBJ2-3	CASSRIYREDTQYF	TGTGCCAGCAGTCGTATATACAGGGAAGATACGCAGTATTTT
.	.	TRBV10-3	TRBJ1-1	CAIRDLNTEAFF	TGTGCCATCCGAGACTTGAACACTGAAGCTTTCTTT
.	TRBD1	TRBV10-3	TRBJ2-3	CATQGAGTDTQYF	TGTGCCACTCAGGGGGCTGGGACAGATACGCAGTATTTT
.	TRBD1	TRBV6-5	TRBJ2-1	CASRQGWEQFF	TGTGCCAGCAGACAGGGGTGGGAGCAGTTCTTC
once	.	TRBV6-2/TRBV6-3	TRBJ1-5	CASSYRKGGPDRSNQPQHF	TGTGCCAGCAGTTACCGGAAAGGGGGACCTGACAGGAGCAATCAGCCCCAGCATTTT
.	TRBD2	TRBV20-1	TRBJ2-5	CSASGTSVQETQYF	TGCAGTGCCAGTGGGACTAGCGTACAAGAGACCCAGTACTTC
.	TRBD2	TRBV9	TRBJ2-2	CASSAPGRGALPGELFF	TGTGCCAGCAGCGCCCCAGGGCGGGGGGCTCTCCCCGGGGAGCTGTTTTTT
.	.	TRBV19	TRBJ2-5	CASSIGQWATQYF	TGTGCCAGTAGTATTGGACAGTGGGCGACCCAGTACTTC
once	.	TRBV3-1/TRBV3-2	TRBJ2-7	CASRDGLAYEQYF	TGTGCCAGCAGAGACGGACTTGCCTACGAGCAGTACTTC
.	TRBD2	TRBV5-4	TRBJ2-1	CASSPLAGDGYNEQFF	TGTGCCAGCAGCCCTCTAGCGGGAGATGGGTACAATGAGCAGTTCTTC
.	TRBD1	TRBV4-1	TRBJ2-7	CASSQVSMDRGDEQYF	TGCGCCAGCAGCCAAGTTTCCATGGACAGGGGGGACGAGCAGTACTTC
.	.	TRBV21-1	TRBJ1-1	CASSKASLKENTEAFF	TGTGCCAGCAGCAAAGCGAGTTTAAAAGAAAACACTGAAGCTTTCTTT
.	.	TRBV3-1/TRBV3-2	TRBJ1-1	CASSLGRGNTEAFF	TGTGCCAGCAGTCTCGGACGGGGAAACACTGAAGCTTTCTTT
.	.	TRBV18	TRBJ1-2	CASSPLSEPGPGYGYTF	TGTGCCAGCTCACCCCTCAGTGAACCGGGCCCGGGGTATGGCTACACCTTC
.	TRBD1	TRBV28	TRBJ2-7	CASSPPSGTGQYEQYF	TGTGCCAGCAGTCCCCCTTCCGGGACAGGGCAATACGAGCAGTACTTC
.	TRBD2	TRBV2	TRBJ2-3	CASSQASGGAVDTQYF	TGTGCCAGCAGCCAAGCTAGCGGGGGGGCCGTAGATACGCAGTATTTT
.	.	TRBV11-2	TRBJ2-5	CASSLNWQETQYF	TGTGCCAGCAGCTTAAACTGGCAAGAGACCCAGTACTTC
.	.	TRBV28	TRBJ2-6	CASSLSLRGSGANVLTF	TGTGCCAGCAGTTTATCTCTCCGGGGCTCTGGGGCCAACGTCCTGACTTTC
.	.	TRBV14	TRBJ2-5	CASSQGVRGQETQYF	TGTGCCAGCAGCCAAGGAGTCAGGGGCCAAGAGACCCAGTACTTC
.	.	TRBV4-3	TRBJ1-4	CASSQDRMTGSTNEKLFF	TGCGCCAGCAGCCAAGATAGGATGACAGGATCAACTAATGAAAAACTGTTTTTT
.	TRBD1	TRBV25-1	TRBJ1-2	CASRAQGEGGYTF	TGTGCCAGCAGAGCACAGGGGGAAGGGGGCTACACCTTC
.	TRBD1	TRBV5-8	TRBJ1-5	CASSLEGASNQPQHF	TGTGCCAGCAGCTTGGAGGGGGCGAGCAATCAGCCCCAGCATTTT
.	TRBD2	TRBV5-8	TRBJ2-7	CASSWGGTSGYEQYF	TGTGCCAGCAGCTGGGGTGGGACTAGCGGCTACGAGCAGTACTTC
.	.	TRBV28	TRBJ1-5	CASSFSTPPYYTAGNQPQHF	TGTGCCAGCAGTTTTTCGACCCCCCCTTATTACACGGCAGGGAATCAGCCCCAGCATTTT
.	.	TRBV2	TRBJ2-2	CASSEGHSNTGELFF	TGTGCCAGCAGTGAGGGGCATTCGAACACCGGGGAGCTGTTTTTT
.	TRBD1	TRBV7-6	TRBJ1-6	CASSSPDRGWALHF	TGTGCCAGCAGCTCACCCGACAGGGGATGGGCCCTCCACTTT
.	.	TRBV3-1/TRBV3-2	TRBJ1-5	CASSLGAFTNQPQHF	TGTGCCAGCAGCCTAGGGGCCTTTACAAATCAGCCCCAGCATTTT
.	.	TRBV7-9	TRBJ1-3	CASSGQLAGNTIYF	TGTGCCAGCAGCGGACAGCTAGCTGGAAACACCATATATTTT
.	.	TRBV27	TRBJ1-4	CASGDSYNEKLFF	TGTGCCAGCGGCGACAGTTATAATGAAAAACTGTTTTTT
.	TRBD1	TRBV6-2/TRBV6-3	TRBJ1-5	CASSYVVTGGINQPQHF	TGTGCCAGCAGTTACGTAGTGACAGGGGGTATCAATCAGCCCCAGCATTTT
.	TRBD1	TRBV25-1	TRBJ1-1	CASSDSRGLSEAFF	TGTGCCAGCAGTGACAGCAGGGGGCTAAGTGAAGCTTTCTTT
.	.	TRBV7-7	TRBJ2-1	CASSLIMGADEQFF	TGTGCTAGCAGCTTAATAATGGGGGCCGATGAGCAGTTCTTC
.	.	TRBV28	TRBJ1-1	CASSLRGRLNTEAFF	TGTGCCAGCAGTTTAAGGGGCAGGTTGAACACTGAAGCTTTCTTT
.	TRBD1	TRBV30	TRBJ1-6	CAWSPGGTGWFTLHF	TGTGCCTGGAGTCCAGGCGGGACAGGGTGGTTCACCCTCCACTTT
few	.	TRBV10-1	TRBJ1-6	CASSIQTASYNSPLHF	TGCGCCAGCAGTATTCAGACAGCCTCTTATAATTCACCCCTCCACTTT
.	TRBD1	TRBV11-2	TRBJ2-7	CASSDRDRGYYEQYF	TGTGCCAGCAGCGACCGGGACAGGGGATACTACGAGCAGTACTTC
few	.	TRBV19	TRBJ1-2	CASSIVSGPFYGYTF	TGTGCCAGTAGTATAGTAAGCGGACCGTTTTATGGCTACACCTTC
.	.	TRBV18	TRBJ2-1	CASSPPAYNEQFF	TGTGCCAGCTCACCACCAGCTTACAATGAGCAGTTCTTC
once	.	TRBV13	TRBJ1-5	CASSPGNQPQHF	TGTGCCAGCAGCCCAGGCAATCAGCCCCAGCATTTT
.	.	TRBV4-1	TRBJ1-5	CASSQFLAGVLNQPQHF	TGCGCCAGCAGCCAATTCCTGGCAGGGGTCCTCAATCAGCCCCAGCATTTT
.	.	TRBV4-1	TRBJ2-7	CASSQEPGESYEQYF	TGCGCCAGCAGCCAAGAACCAGGGGAGTCCTACGAGCAGTACTTC
.	TRBD1	TRBV10-2	TRBJ1-2	CASSESTTGGDYGYTF	TGCGCCAGCAGTGAGTCGACGACAGGGGGCGACTATGGCTACACCTTC
.	.	TRBV20-1	TRBJ2-1	CSAGSNEQFF	TGCAGTGCTGGGAGCAATGAGCAGTTCTTC
.	.	TRBV19	TRBJ2-1	CASSILRQPNEQFF	TGTGCCAGTAGTATCTTGAGACAGCCCAATGAGCAGTTCTTC
.	TRBD1	TRBV7-2	TRBJ1-2	CASSLQGADGYTF	TGTGCCAGCAGCTTACAGGGGGCAGATGGCTACACCTTC
once	.	TRBV19	TRBJ2-3	CASSSQITDTQYF	TGTGCCAGTAGTAGCCAGATCACAGATACGCAGTATTTT
.	TRBD1	TRBV18	TRBJ2-1	CASSPGTDNEQFF	TGTGCCAGCTCACCCGGGACAGACAATGAGCAGTTCTTC
.	TRBD2	TRBV7-8	TRBJ2-1	CASSPLGGDNEQFF	TGTGCCAGCAGCCCTCTCGGGGGGGACAATGAGCAGTTCTTC
few	.	TRBV5-8	TRBJ1-5	CASSLPTGGQPQHF	TGTGCCAGCAGCTTACCGACGGGAGGTCAGCCCCAGCATTTT
.	.	TRBV4-1	TRBJ1-2	CASSQEYPVSYGYTF	TGCGCCAGCAGCCAAGAGTACCCAGTTTCATATGGCTACACCTTC
.	.	TRBV10-1	TRBJ1-2	CASELYGYTF	TGCGCCAGCGAACTGTACGGCTACACCTTC
.	TRBD1	TRBV25-1	TRBJ1-6	CASSEWKGTGYSPLHF	TGTGCCAGCAGTGAATGGAAGGGGACAGGGTATTCACCCCTCCACTTT
.	TRBD1	TRBV18	TRBJ2-1	CASSRRQGVESEQFF	TGTGCCAGCTCACGCCGACAGGGGGTAGAGAGTGAGCAGTTCTTC
.	.	TRBV28	TRBJ1-2	CASSLGAGSGYTF	TGTGCCAGCAGTTTAGGGGCAGGGTCTGGCTACACCTTC
.	.	TRBV7-6	TRBJ2-3	CASSLAGASTDTQYF	TGTGCCAGCAGCTTAGCGGGGGCCAGCACAGATACGCAGTATTTT